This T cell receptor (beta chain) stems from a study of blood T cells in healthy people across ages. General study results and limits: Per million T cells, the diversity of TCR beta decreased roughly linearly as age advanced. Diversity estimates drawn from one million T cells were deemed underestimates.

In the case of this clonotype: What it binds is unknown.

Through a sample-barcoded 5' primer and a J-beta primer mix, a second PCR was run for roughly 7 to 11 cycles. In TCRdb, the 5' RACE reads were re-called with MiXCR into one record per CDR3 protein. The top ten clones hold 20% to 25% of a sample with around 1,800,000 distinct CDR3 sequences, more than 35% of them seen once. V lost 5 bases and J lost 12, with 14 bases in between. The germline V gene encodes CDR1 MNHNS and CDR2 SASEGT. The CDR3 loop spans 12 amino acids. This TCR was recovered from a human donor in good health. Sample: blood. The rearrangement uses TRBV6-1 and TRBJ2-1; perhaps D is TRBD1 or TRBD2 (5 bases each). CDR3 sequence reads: CASSSPGTGQFF. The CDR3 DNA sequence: TGTGCCAGCAGTTCCCCGGGGACGGGGCAGTTCTTC.